This entry describes one T cell receptor beta chain. This clone has only a few counts. Which antigen it targets is not known. Base qualities are not provided; no much larger clone lies one nucleotide away. For the CD8 naive samples, CD45RO-negative cells were positively selected for CCR7, yielding a CD45RA+CCR7+ population from which TemRA cells were excluded. The donors were healthy, HIV-negative adults with no recently reported acute infections or vaccinations. Every donor was a Caucasian adult residing in Nashville, Tennessee, USA. Blood was collected by leukapheresis, and PBMCs were isolated by Ficoll-Histopaque density gradient centrifugation and then cryopreserved in liquid nitrogen vapor phase. Purity and quantity of every magnetically sorted T cell population were checked by analytical flow cytometry. Genomic DNA was isolated from every sorted fraction and measured by UV absorbance on a Nanodrop 2000c.

Using the deep immunoSEQ assay, multiplex PCR amplified TCR CDR3 regions from genomic DNA. Extracted genomic DNA from each cell subset was spread evenly across all wells of several immunoSEQ 96-well plates, with each plate serving as a replicate. For sorted subsets, roughly 200 ng of genomic DNA, equivalent to some 30,000 T cell genomes, went into each replicate PCR. Purified libraries were quantified with a Qubit 3.0 fluorometer, sized on a Bioanalyzer 2100, and re-quantified with the KAPA Library Quantification kit. A separate single-read 150-cycle Illumina NextSeq 550 flow cell was used to sequence each immunoSEQ 96-well plate. As for the original processing: Because the immunoSEQ output included only junctional sequences and no quality scores, the filtering could not be the same as the filtering used for full-length reads. Sequences were annotated with PyIR, a Python wrapper for IgBLAST v1.9, using IMGT germline references to assign V/J genes and CDR3. Reads with weak V/J assignments (E-value above 1e-6), missing CDR3, stop codons, out-of-frame junctions, or ambiguous translated residues were removed. A V3J clonotype was defined by an identical inferred V gene, J gene, and CDR3 amino acid sequence. Percentage overlap between repertoires was computed as shared unique clonotypes divided by the size of the smaller repertoire. RTK rarefaction, the Chao1 estimator, and Recon v2.1 estimates of unobserved clonotypes were used to assess repertoire richness. Generation probabilities for all TCRbeta clonotypes obtained by the gDNA method from several donors were computed using OLGA. TCRdb mirrors the immuneACCESS table, restricted to in-frame sequences. Some clones are absent from its copies; in checked studies, under half trace to an unresolved V gene, and the reason for the others is unknown. Clone size and V and J calls were adopted from that table, with D and trimming inferred from the DNA. The sample table lists about 2 million clones, about 95% of them with a count of one. 0.9% to 1.5% of the sample belongs to the ten largest clones.

There are 12 amino acids in the CDR3, from cysteine to phenylalanine inclusive. CDR3 DNA only is kept here, 36 bases in frame from base 1. From a lookup of the germline V gene (reference sequence), CDR1 and CDR2 are GTSNPN and SVGIG. Trimmed from V: 0 bases; trimmed from J: 12 bases; junction bases lacking a gene match: 3. The entry originates in a study of shared clonotypes between healthy human individuals (dated by TCRdb to the early 2020s). Regarding the complete study: A couple of women and a few men aged 18 to 49 years were included in the cohort. For each donor, three plates each were used for CD4 naive and CD4 memory, two plates were used for CD8 naive, and one plate was used for CD8 memory. Leukapheresis yielded between about 0.9 and 10 billion PBMCs per donor. To estimate repertoire size and how much clonotypes are shared between individuals, the study performed deep sequencing of blood TCR repertoires from a handful of healthy adults. To increase sequencing depth and limit assay-specific biases, different laboratories used diverse techniques to prepare libraries and sequence TCR repertoires.

Points the paper makes about the study in general: Because the study included only a small number of donors, the genetic and exposure-history diversity represented was limited. When a handful of donors were compared, the shared fraction of clonotypes was around 5% for naive CD4, around 3.5% for naive CD8, roughly 2.5% for memory CD4, and around 0.37% for memory CD8. Naive subsets generally had larger estimated clonotype richness than memory subsets. Clonotypes shared by all four sorted-subset donors showed higher generation probabilities than non-shared clonotypes. Sampling was limited to blood, and TCR repertoires in tissue likely differ from TCR repertoires in blood. Rarefaction of sorted-subset datasets indicated incomplete sequencing despite the large sequencing depth. Pairwise subsampling led to the expectation that sequencing depth would affect the degree of clonotype sharing among donors.

The specimen sequenced was naive CD8+ T cells sorted from blood. The cell subset or site label of this sample denotes: CD45RA+CCR7+. The receptor was isolated from a man aged 18 to 30 in good health. The chain was built from TRBV30 and TRBJ1-2; TRBD1 agrees with 11 junctional bases. Here the CDR3 is given as CAWSVEGQGDTF. The nucleotides read TGTGCCTGGAGTGTAGAGGGACAGGGGGACACCTTC.